What follows are 8 T cell receptor beta chains derived from one specimen sequenced in a study of T-cell reconstitution after alpha-beta-depleted transplantation in children. Library preparation (for TCRbeta) was performed with unique molecular identifiers. TCRdb re-derived calls from the PCR reads in MiXCR, one entry per CDR3 protein. The repertoire consists of hundreds of thousands of distinct CDR3 sequences, with 15% to 20% occurring once and the leading ten covering 0.85% to 1.3%. Source: PBMCs from the stem cell graft donor, taken from the stem cell graft. These receptors all stem from a human donor who donated a stem cell graft to a child with acute myeloid leukemia.

Concerning this clonotype: One base away lies a much larger clone, so this may be a sequencing read error. This chain's CDR3 is CASSFRTGANTGELFF. CDR3 nucleotide sequence: TGTGCCAGCAGCTTCCGGACAGGGGCCAACACCGGGGAGCTGTTTTTT. The genes are TRBV11-2 and TRBJ2-2; TRBD1 matches 9 bases. This CDR3 has 16 residues. Unmatched junction bases numbered 4, after V lost 3 bases and J lost 2 bases. Germline V gene lookup returns CDR1 SGHAT and CDR2 FQNNGV.

This clonotype was counted a single time. A junction boundary mismatches the germline segment, possibly from a read error. The chain carries TRBV7-2 and TRBJ2-7, with no clear D. The CDR3 has 14 residues. Germline CDR1 is SGHTA and CDR2 is FQGNSA. The CDR3 region has the DNA TGTGCCAGCAGCTCCGCGCCCCCCACCTACGAGCAGAACTTC. Translating gives CASSSAPPTYEQNF.

This clonotype was seen repeatedly, ten times or more. The chain couples TRBV4-3 to TRBJ1-3; TRBD1 is a possible D gene (5 bases). The CDR3 totals 18 residues. V gave up 0 bases and J gave up 0 bases, with 15 bases separating them. Germline lookup yields CDR1 LGHNA and CDR2 YSLEER. CDR3: CASSQEFTGDVSGNTIYF. The DNA for the CDR3 is TGCGCCAGCAGCCAAGAATTCACAGGAGATGTCTCTGGAAACACCATATATTTT.

This clonotype was observed a handful of times. The chain carries TRBV20-1 and TRBJ2-2, with no clear D. The length of the CDR3 is 10 residues. Germline V gives CDR1 DFQATT, CDR2 SNEGSKA (reference sequence). V shed 6 bases and J shed 6 bases, with 5 bases lying between them. The CDR3 protein is CSARSGELFF. The DNA of the CDR3 is TGCAGTGCGCGGTCCGGGGAGCTGTTTTTT.

A note on this clonotype: A much larger clone lies a single base off, so this may be a read error. The chain carries TRBV4-2 and TRBJ2-2; 10 bases map to TRBD1. The CDR3 sequence is 15 residues long. Germline V gene sequence: CDR1 LGHNA, CDR2 YNFKEQ. V shed 4 bases, J shed 6 bases, and the junction held 5 bases outside the gene matches. This CDR3 reads CASSPRTGGAGELFF. The DNA of the CDR3 is TGTGCCAGCAGCCCAAGGACAGGGGGGGCCGGGGAGCTGTTTTTT.

There are many counts of this clonotype. The rearrangement joins TRBV6-5 to TRBJ1-5, with D maybe TRBD1 (5 bases). Trimming stripped 6 bases from V and 0 bases from J, with 15 bases between. The length of the CDR3 is 16 residues. The germline V gene has CDR1 MNHEY and CDR2 SVGAGI. In nucleotides, the CDR3 is TGTGCCAGCAGCTTAGGACACCCGAATAGCAATCAGCCCCAGCATTTT. The encoded protein is CASSLGHPNSNQPQHF.

This clonotype was seen ten or more times. V and J are TRBV13 and TRBJ1-1; D gene ambiguous. Per the germline V gene, CDR1 is PRHDT and CDR2 is FYEKMQ (reference sequence). The V end lost 3 bases, the J end lost 4 bases, and 12 bases lay between the germline ends. The CDR3 is 14 residues long. The CDR3 DNA reads as TGTGCCAGCAGCTTCGCGGCAGGCGTCACTGAAGCTTTCTTT. It encodes CASSFAAGVTEAFF. Using reference TRBV13 and TRBJ1-1 for the parts outside the CDR3, the full variable domain is AAGVIQSPRHLIKEKRETATLKCYPIPRHDTVYWYQQGPGQDPQFLISFYEKMQSDKGSIPDRFSAQQFSDYHSELNMSSLELGDSALYFCASSFAAGVTEAFFGQGTRLTVV.

This clonotype occurred many times. The chain couples TRBV20-1 to TRBJ1-2; TRBD1 aligns across 8 bases. The CDR3 covers 13 residues. Trimming at V came to 2 bases and at J to 2 bases, leaving 1 base not matched to a gene. The germline V gene has CDR1 DFQATT and CDR2 SNEGSKA (reference sequence). CDR3: CSARRDRNYGYTF. For the CDR3, the DNA is TGCAGTGCTAGAAGGGACAGGAACTATGGCTACACCTTC.